The T cell receptor (beta chain) under discussion was sequenced for a study of blood T cell repertoires in COVID-19. Study-wide context: Donors in the United States, Italy and Spain gave samples during acute or convalescent COVID-19. T cells, B-cell-depleted T cells, or PBMCs supplied cDNA or gDNA.

The length of the CDR3 is 15 residues. V was clipped by 6 bases and J by 4 bases; unmatched bases: 10. Per the germline V gene, CDR1 is MNHEY and CDR2 is SVGAGI. As handled by the study authors: Amplification from reference gene primers served as the basis for estimated nucleated cell counts. Using immunoSEQ multiplex PCR, the repertoire was profiled, and TCRdb retains in-frame clones only, with some absent. V and J calls and clone size are given by that table; D and trimming were obtained from the DNA. The data show about 130,000 clones, with 60% to 80% seen just once and 1.5% to 2% held by the top ten.

This chain joins TRBV6-5 and TRBJ2-5, with 8 bases identical to TRBD1. This sequence originates from a woman aged 70-85 years with acute or convalescent COVID-19. Sequenced input: peripheral blood. The CDR3 coding sequence is TGTGCCAGCAGCTCAGGACAGGGTTCGGGAGAGACCCAGTACTTC. This gives the protein CASSSGQGSGETQYF.